Listed here are 24 T cell receptor beta chains from one sample, sequenced in a study of CD8+ T cells in alopecia areata. Sequencing relied on a cDNA template that was reverse transcribed from extracted RNA. Assay: immunoSEQ multiplex PCR; the TCRdb copy retains only in-frame clones and omits some. The data hold about 300,000 clones, with 58% observed a single time. Treatment specified: oral pan-JAK inhibitor, 5-10 mg twice daily. Material: CD4+ T cells sorted from blood, obtained at week 24, from a patient treated with tofacitinib. The receptors here all came from a human donor with alopecia areata.

The chain uses TRBV27 and TRBJ2-5, with 7 bases matching TRBD2. The CDR3 loop spans 14 amino acids. CDR1 is MNHEY and CDR2 is SMNVEV in the germline V gene (reference sequence). After removal of 5 bases from V and 5 bases from J, the junction contained 8 bases not matched to a gene. This chain's CDR3 is CASSPIAGGETQYF. CDR3 sequence (DNA): TGTGCCAGCAGTCCCATAGCGGGTGGGGAGACCCAGTACTTC.

In its sample, this clone was seen once. The gene calls are TRBV6-5 and TRBJ1-1, with D unresolved. Germline values: CDR1 MNHEY, CDR2 SVGAGI. CDR3 length: 14 amino acids. V was clipped by 5 bases and J by 4 bases, with 14 bases between them. CDR3: CASSPRVRGTEAFF. The CDR3 DNA sequence: TGTGCCAGCAGTCCTAGGGTCCGGGGCACTGAAGCTTTCTTT.

Details on this clone: The same CDR3 is also encoded by other DNA sequences in this sample. This chain uses TRBV15 with TRBJ1-2; D is undetermined. This CDR3 has 12 amino acids. V dropped 0 bases and J dropped 1 base, with 0 bases sitting between them. The germline V gene encodes CDR1 LNHNV and CDR2 YYDKDF (reference sequence). The CDR3 DNA is TGTGCCACCAGCAGAGATAACTATGGCTACACCTTC. Translating it yields CATSRDNYGYTF.

The chain is built from TRBV23-1 and TRBJ1-1; D is unclear. TRBV23-1 is filed as an ORF, its function uncertain. Trimming removed 6 bases at V and 1 base at J, with 12 bases between. The CDR3 runs to 14 residues. CDR3 coding DNA: TGCGCCAGCAGCCAGAGAGCCCGGAACACTGAAGCTTTCTTT. Its protein is CASSQRARNTEAFF.

V usage is TRBV29-1 and J usage is TRBJ2-1; 8 positions match TRBD2. V lost 2 bases, J lost 10 bases, and 10 bases stayed unmatched. The CDR3 is 14 residues long. Germline lookup yields CDR1 SQVTM and CDR2 ANQGSEA. DNA of the CDR3: TGCAGCGTTGAATCGGCCCGGGGGGGCAGGGAGCAGTTCTTC. Its translation: CSVESARGGREQFF.

This chain joins TRBV30 and TRBJ1-2; D uncertain. V lost 3 bases and J lost 4, with 18 bases in between. This CDR3 is built from 15 residues. CDR1 and CDR2 from the germline V gene are GTSNPN and SVGIG (reference sequence). This CDR3 is CAWRPPWRSPYGYTF. In nucleotides, the CDR3 is TGTGCCTGGAGACCCCCATGGCGGAGCCCCTATGGCTACACCTTC.

This chain links TRBV30 with TRBJ1-3; D remains ambiguous. Germline-derived CDR1 and CDR2 are GTSNPN and SVGIG (reference sequence). The CDR3 contains 15 residues. V was pared by 0 bases and J by 0 bases, with 9 bases between. CDR3 loop: CAWSVSVYSGNTIYF. The CDR3 coding sequence is TGTGCCTGGAGTGTTTCGGTCTACTCTGGAAACACCATATATTTT.

The rearrangement joins TRBV5-1 to TRBJ1-6; D gene ambiguous. Looked up from germline, CDR1 is SGHRS and CDR2 is YFSETQ. V lost 2 bases to trimming and J lost 5 bases, with 8 bases between them. This CDR3 has 14 residues. CDR3 region: CASSFGGDNSPLHF. DNA for the CDR3: TGCGCCAGCAGCTTCGGTGGGGATAATTCACCCCTCCACTTT.

This clone turned up a few times. CDR3 residues: CASSVQGAGSYNEQFF. The CDR3 region has the DNA TGTGCCAGCAGCGTACAGGGGGCCGGCTCCTACAATGAGCAGTTCTTC. The rearrangement links TRBV7-9 to TRBJ2-1, with 9 bases lining up with TRBD1. V lost 5 bases, J lost 0 bases, and 5 bases stayed unmatched. The CDR3 has 16 amino acids. Germline V gene sequence: CDR1 SEHNR, CDR2 FQNEAQ (reference sequence).

The V and J genes are TRBV15 and TRBJ2-1, with D possibly TRBD2 on 5 matching bases. The CDR3 covers 16 residues. Germline CDR1 and CDR2: LNHNV and YYDKDF (reference sequence). Trimming cost V 4 bases and J 0 bases, with 13 bases left between them. Here the CDR3 DNA reads TGTGCCACCAGCACCGATACGGGGTTCTCCTACAATGAGCAGTTCTTC. The encoded protein is CATSTDTGFSYNEQFF.

This chain links TRBV14 with TRBJ2-7; 7 bases are a match to TRBD1. The ends lost 2 bases at V and 5 bases at J; junction bases unmatched: 9. The CDR3 has 15 amino acids. CDR1 is SGHDN and CDR2 is FVKESK in the germline V gene. CDR3 bases: TGTGCCAGCAGCCAAAGGCCAGGGGGTCGGGACGAGCAGTACTTC. This gives the protein CASSQRPGGRDEQYF.

The J gene is TRBJ2-7, the V gene TRBV29-1; possibly TRBD1 for D (5 bases). Germline CDR1 reads SQVTM; CDR2 reads ANQGSEA. V was cut by 2 bases and J by 9 bases, with 14 bases left in between. The CDR3 totals 12 residues. In DNA form, the CDR3 reads TGCAGCGTTGAACAGGGAAGGGTTGGGCAGTACTTC. It yields the protein CSVEQGRVGQYF.

This chain uses TRBV20-1 with TRBJ2-3; the D is unclear. V lost 3 bases, J lost 5 bases, and 6 bases lay in between. Germline V CDR1 and CDR2: DFQATT, SNEGSKA (reference sequence). The CDR3 extends over 11 amino acids. This CDR3 is CSASPGDTQYF. For the CDR3, the DNA is TGCAGTGCTAGTCCTGGAGATACGCAGTATTTT.

The CDR3 is CASSLTRENQPQHF. CDR3 bases: TGTGCCAGCAGCTTAACCAGGGAAAATCAGCCCCAGCATTTT. The rearrangement links TRBV7-2 to TRBJ1-5; D might be TRBD1 (5 bases). The CDR3 totals 14 residues. V lost 2 bases and J lost 4, with 9 bases in between. Germline V gene data show CDR1 as SGHTA and CDR2 as FQGNSA.

This clone has just a few counts. This chain links TRBV11-2 with TRBJ2-2; TRBD1 agrees at 8 bases. The germline CDR1 and CDR2 sequences are SGHAT and FQNNGV. V shed 5 bases and J 2 bases; nucleotides not matched to a gene: 7. The CDR3 extends over 16 amino acids. Here the CDR3 DNA reads TGTGCCAGCAGCCCAGGACAGGGATCAAACACCGGGGAGCTGTTTTTT. Amino acid sequence: CASSPGQGSNTGELFF.

The rearrangement joins TRBV7-9 to TRBJ1-2; D possibly corresponds to TRBD1 (5 bases). V was shortened by 4 bases and J by 6 bases, with 15 bases between the two germline ends. This CDR3 has 14 residues. Germline CDR1 and CDR2: SEHNR and FQNEAQ (reference sequence). CDR3 in amino acids: CASSWGGYSDGYTF. The CDR3 DNA reads TGTGCCAGCAGCTGGGGCGGGTACTCGGATGGCTACACCTTC.

The chain joins TRBV30 to TRBJ1-3; 9 nucleotides agree with TRBD1. J gave up 4 bases and V 7 bases, and 5 bases lay outside the gene matches. Germline lookup yields CDR1 GTSNPN and CDR2 SVGIG (reference sequence). CDR3 size: 13 residues. DNA for the CDR3: TGTGCCTTACAGGGGGCGCACGGAAACACCATATATTTT. Translated: CALQGAHGNTIYF.

The chain combines TRBV30 with TRBJ1-2; unclear D gene. V lost 5 bases and J 8 bases, leaving 15 bases between the germline ends. The germline gives CDR1 GTSNPN, CDR2 SVGIG (reference sequence). This CDR3 is built from 12 residues. CDR3 region: CAWPGGDRGYTF. Written as DNA, the CDR3 is TGTGCCTGGCCCGGTGGGGATAGGGGCTACACCTTC.

The rearrangement links TRBV25-1 to TRBJ2-7, with 7 bases lining up with TRBD1. Per the germline V gene, CDR1 is MGHDK and CDR2 is SYGVNS. After removal of 0 bases from V and 1 base from J, the junction contained 6 bases not matched to a gene. The CDR3 has 16 amino acids. The CDR3 reads CASSEYKGAGSYEQYF. For the CDR3, the DNA is TGTGCCAGCAGTGAATACAAGGGGGCAGGATCCTACGAGCAGTACTTC.

V and J are TRBV27 and TRBJ1-1, with D maybe TRBD1 (5 bases). CDR1 is MNHEY, CDR2 SMNVEV, per germline (reference sequence). Trimming shortened V by 4 bases and J by 1 base, and 16 bases separated the two germline ends. The CDR3 has 16 residues. This CDR3 reads CASSSPSGQENTEAFF. CDR3 bases: TGTGCCAGCAGTTCTCCTTCGGGGCAGGAGAACACTGAAGCTTTCTTT.

The rearrangement uses TRBV10-3 and TRBJ2-2, with D perhaps TRBD2 (6 bases). The CDR3 is made up of 16 amino acids. V was trimmed by 2 bases and J by 6 bases, leaving 16 bases between them. Germline CDR1 reads ENHRY; CDR2 reads SYGVKD. The CDR3 DNA follows: TGTGCCATCAGTGAGAAGGGCGGGAAAAGTGCCGGGGAGCTGTTTTTT. Protein sequence: CAISEKGGKSAGELFF.

The V call is TRBV4-3, the J call TRBJ1-1, with 7 positions matching TRBD1. Trimming at V came to 0 bases and at J to 10 bases, leaving 8 bases not matched to a gene. The CDR3 runs 14 residues. Per the germline V gene, CDR1 is LGHNA and CDR2 is YSLEER. The CDR3, as DNA: TGCGCCAGCAGCCAAGATACTGACAGGGTAAGAGCTTTCTTT. It yields the protein CASSQDTDRVRAFF.

The genes are TRBV27 and TRBJ1-2, with D possibly being TRBD1 (6 bases). The CDR3 has 13 residues. Trimming cost V 7 bases and J 8 bases, with 17 bases left between them. In germline, CDR1 is MNHEY, CDR2 SMNVEV (reference sequence). The CDR3 is CASKYSGAGGYTF. For the CDR3, the DNA is TGTGCCAGCAAATACTCGGGGGCGGGCGGCTACACCTTC.

This clone was found many times. The J gene is TRBJ1-1, the V gene TRBV5-1; D unclear. Trimming left V 4 bases short and J 0 bases short, with 10 bases between. From germline, CDR1 is SGHRS and CDR2 YFSETQ. The CDR3 loop spans 14 amino acids. CDR3 amino acids: CASSGGRLNTEAFF. The CDR3 nucleotides are TGCGCCAGCAGCGGCGGCAGACTGAACACTGAAGCTTTCTTT.